This TCR beta chain was sequenced for a study of Tregs in tolerant kidney transplant recipients. Study-wide results and caveats: Changing PCR primers prevented nucleotide comparison between some patients' samples.

To note about this clone: Its antigen is undetermined. The read ends 3 residues early relative to the CDR3; the germline J gene fills the gap.

V lost 0 bases, J lost 1 base, and 9 bases lay in between. Germline V lookup: CDR1 DFQATT, CDR2 SNEGSKA (reference sequence). This CDR3 region has 14 residues. TCRdb's copy holds only in-frame clones and misses some; the assay was immunoSEQ multiplex PCR. This sample's table reports 45,000 to 55,000 clones. The clonotype comes from a human donor who received a combined kidney and bone marrow transplant. The sample here was CD4+ T cells from blood, taken before the transplant. The J gene is TRBJ2-5, the V gene TRBV20-1; tentative D call: TRBD1 (5 bases). The CDR3 sequence: CSARDWGSQETQYF. The DNA read from the CDR3 is TGCAGTGCTAGAGATTGGGGCAGCCAAGAGACC.